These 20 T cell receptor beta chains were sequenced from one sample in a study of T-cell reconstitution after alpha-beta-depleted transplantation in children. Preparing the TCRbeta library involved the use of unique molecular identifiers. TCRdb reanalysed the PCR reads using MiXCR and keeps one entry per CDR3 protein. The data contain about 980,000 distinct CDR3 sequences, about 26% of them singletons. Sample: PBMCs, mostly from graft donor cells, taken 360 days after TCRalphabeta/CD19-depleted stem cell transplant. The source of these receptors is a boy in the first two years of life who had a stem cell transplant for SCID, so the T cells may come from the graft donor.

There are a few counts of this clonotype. The CDR3 DNA reads as TGTGCCAGCAGCTTAGCGGGGGAACTCTCCTACGAGCAGTACTTC. Translated: CASSLAGELSYEQYF. V is TRBV7-2 and J is TRBJ2-7, with D possibly being TRBD1 or TRBD2 (5 bases each). The germline V gene encodes CDR1 SGHTA and CDR2 FQGNSA. With 0 bases removed from V and 0 bases from J, the gap between germline ends came to 9 bases. The CDR3 has 15 residues.

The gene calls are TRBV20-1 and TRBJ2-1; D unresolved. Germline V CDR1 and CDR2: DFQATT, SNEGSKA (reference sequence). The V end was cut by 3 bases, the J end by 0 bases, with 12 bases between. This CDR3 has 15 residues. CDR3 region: CSARVRLNSYNEQFF. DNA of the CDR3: TGCAGTGCTAGGGTCAGATTAAACTCCTACAATGAGCAGTTCTTC.

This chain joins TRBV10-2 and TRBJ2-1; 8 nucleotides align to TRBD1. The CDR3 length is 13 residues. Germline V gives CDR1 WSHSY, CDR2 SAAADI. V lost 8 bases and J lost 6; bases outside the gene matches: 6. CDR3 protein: CASVYTGGNEQFF. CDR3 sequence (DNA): TGCGCCAGCGTTTATACAGGGGGCAATGAGCAGTTCTTC.

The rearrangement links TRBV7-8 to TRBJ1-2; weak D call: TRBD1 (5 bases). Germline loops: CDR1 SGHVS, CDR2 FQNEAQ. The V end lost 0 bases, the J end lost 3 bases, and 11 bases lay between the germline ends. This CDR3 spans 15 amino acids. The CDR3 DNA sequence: TGTGCCAGCAGCTTAGCGCGGGGCAACTACTATGGCTACACCTTC. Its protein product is CASSLARGNYYGYTF.

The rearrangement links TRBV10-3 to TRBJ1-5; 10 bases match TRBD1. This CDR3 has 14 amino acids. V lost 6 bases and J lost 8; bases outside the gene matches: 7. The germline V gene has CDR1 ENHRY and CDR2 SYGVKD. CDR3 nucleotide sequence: TGTGCCATCAGCCCGGGACAGGGGCAGGAGCCCCAGCATTTT. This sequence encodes CAISPGQGQEPQHF.

CDR3 coding DNA: TGTGCCACCAGCGCGCAGGGGGCTACTAACTATGGCTACACCTTC. Translation gives CATSAQGATNYGYTF. The chain joins TRBV15 to TRBJ1-2; 8 bases align to TRBD1. This CDR3 region has 15 residues. Trimming took 5 bases from V and 0 from J; bases not matched to a gene: 5. CDR1 LNHNV and CDR2 YYDKDF come from the germline V gene (reference sequence).

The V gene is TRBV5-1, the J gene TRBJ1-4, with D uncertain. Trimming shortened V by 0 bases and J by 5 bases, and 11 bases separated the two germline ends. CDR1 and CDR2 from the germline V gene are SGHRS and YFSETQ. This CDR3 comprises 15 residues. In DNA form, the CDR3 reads TGCGCCAGCAGCTTGGAAGCCAGGAGGAATGAAAAACTGTTTTTT. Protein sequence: CASSLEARRNEKLFF.

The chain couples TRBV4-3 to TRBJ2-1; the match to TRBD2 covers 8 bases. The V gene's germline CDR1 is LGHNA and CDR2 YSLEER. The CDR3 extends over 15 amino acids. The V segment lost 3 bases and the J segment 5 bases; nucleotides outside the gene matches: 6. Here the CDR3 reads CASSQAERGNNEQFF. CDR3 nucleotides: TGCGCCAGCAGCCAGGCAGAGCGGGGGAACAATGAGCAGTTCTTC.

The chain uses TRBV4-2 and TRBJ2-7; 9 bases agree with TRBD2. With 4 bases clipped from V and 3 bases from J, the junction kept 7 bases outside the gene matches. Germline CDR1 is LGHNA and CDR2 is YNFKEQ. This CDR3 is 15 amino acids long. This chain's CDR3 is CASSPRLAAVYEQYF. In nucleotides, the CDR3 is TGTGCCAGCAGCCCTAGACTAGCGGCGGTCTACGAGCAGTACTTC.

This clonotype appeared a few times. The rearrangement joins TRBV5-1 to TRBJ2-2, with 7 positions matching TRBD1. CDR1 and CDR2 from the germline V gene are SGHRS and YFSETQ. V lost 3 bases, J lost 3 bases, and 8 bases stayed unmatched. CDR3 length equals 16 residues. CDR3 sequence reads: CASSSRQGAYTGELFF. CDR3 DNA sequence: TGCGCCAGCAGCTCCCGACAGGGAGCATACACCGGGGAGCTGTTTTTT.

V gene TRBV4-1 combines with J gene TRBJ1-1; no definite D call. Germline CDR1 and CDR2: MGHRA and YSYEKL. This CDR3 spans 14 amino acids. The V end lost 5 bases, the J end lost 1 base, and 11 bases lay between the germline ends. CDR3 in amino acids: CASSSPHGNTEAFF. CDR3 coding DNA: TGCGCCAGCAGCTCCCCACACGGGAACACTGAAGCTTTCTTT.

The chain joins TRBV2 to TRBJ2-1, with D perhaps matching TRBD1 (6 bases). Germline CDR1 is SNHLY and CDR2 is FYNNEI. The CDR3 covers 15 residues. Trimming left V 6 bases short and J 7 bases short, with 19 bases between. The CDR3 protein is CASSPLRDNRNEQFF. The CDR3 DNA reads TGTGCCAGCAGCCCGCTCCGGGACAACAGGAATGAGCAGTTCTTC.

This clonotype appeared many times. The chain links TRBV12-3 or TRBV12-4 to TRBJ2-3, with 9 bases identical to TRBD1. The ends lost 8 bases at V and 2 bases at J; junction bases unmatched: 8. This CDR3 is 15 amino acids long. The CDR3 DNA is TGTGCCAGCTCACTTGGGACAGGGACCACAGATACGCAGTATTTT. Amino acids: CASSLGTGTTDTQYF.

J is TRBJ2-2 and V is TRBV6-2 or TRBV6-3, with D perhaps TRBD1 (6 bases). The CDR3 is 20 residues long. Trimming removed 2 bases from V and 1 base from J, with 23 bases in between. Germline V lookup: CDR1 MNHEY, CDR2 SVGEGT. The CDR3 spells CASSYRAPGGDILNTGELFF. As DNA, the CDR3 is TGTGCCAGCAGTTACCGCGCCCCAGGTGGGGACATACTGAACACCGGGGAGCTGTTTTTT.

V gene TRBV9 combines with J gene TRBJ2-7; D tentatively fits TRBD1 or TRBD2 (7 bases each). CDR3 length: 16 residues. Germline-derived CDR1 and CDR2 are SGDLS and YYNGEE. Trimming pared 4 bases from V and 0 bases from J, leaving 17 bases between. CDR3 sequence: CASSPGGVWSSYEQYF. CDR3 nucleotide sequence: TGTGCCAGCAGCCCAGGGGGGGTTTGGAGCTCCTACGAGCAGTACTTC.

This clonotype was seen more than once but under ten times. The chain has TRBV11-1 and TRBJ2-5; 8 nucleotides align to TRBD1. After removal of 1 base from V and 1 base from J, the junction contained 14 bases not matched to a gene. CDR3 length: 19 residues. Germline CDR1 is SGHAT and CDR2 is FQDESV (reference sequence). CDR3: CASSLGLSDRALPQETQYF. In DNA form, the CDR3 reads TGTGCCAGCAGCTTAGGGCTCTCGGACAGGGCCCTCCCCCAAGAGACCCAGTACTTC.

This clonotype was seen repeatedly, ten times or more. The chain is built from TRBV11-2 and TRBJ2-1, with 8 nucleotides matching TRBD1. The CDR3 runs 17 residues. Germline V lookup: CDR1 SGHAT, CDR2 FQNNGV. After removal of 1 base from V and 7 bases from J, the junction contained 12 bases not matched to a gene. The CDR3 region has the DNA TGTGCCAGCAGCTTAGTCCGGGGACAGGAATTTGGTAATGAGCAGTTCTTC. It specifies CASSLVRGQEFGNEQFF.

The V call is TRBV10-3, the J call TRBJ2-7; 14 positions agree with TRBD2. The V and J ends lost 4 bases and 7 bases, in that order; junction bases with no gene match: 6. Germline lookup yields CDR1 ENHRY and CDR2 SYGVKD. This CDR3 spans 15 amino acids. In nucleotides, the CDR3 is TGTGCCATCAGTGGATGGACTAGCGGGGGGCGGGAGCAGTACTTC. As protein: CAISGWTSGGREQYF.

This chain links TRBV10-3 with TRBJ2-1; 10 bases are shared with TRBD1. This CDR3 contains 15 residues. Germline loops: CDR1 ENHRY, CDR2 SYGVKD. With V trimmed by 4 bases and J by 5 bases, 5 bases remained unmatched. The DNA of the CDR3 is TGTGCCATCAGTGGTAGACAGGGGGCTGACAATGAGCAGTTCTTC. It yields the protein CAISGRQGADNEQFF.

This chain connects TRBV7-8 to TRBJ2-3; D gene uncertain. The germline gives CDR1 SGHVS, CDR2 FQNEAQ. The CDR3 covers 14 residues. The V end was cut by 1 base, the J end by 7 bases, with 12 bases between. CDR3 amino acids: CASSLVTLAYTQYF. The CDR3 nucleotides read TGTGCCAGCAGCTTAGTGACTCTCGCGTATACGCAGTATTTT. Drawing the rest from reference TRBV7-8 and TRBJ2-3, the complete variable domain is GAGVSQSPRYKVAKRGQDVALRCDPISGHVSLFWYQQALGQGPEFLTYFQNEAQLDKSGLPSDRFFAERPEGSVSTLKIQRTQQEDSAVYLCASSLVTLAYTQYFGPGTRLTVL.